The 23 T cell receptor beta chains in this list originate from one sample, sequenced in a study of blood T cell repertoires in COVID-19. Clones were sequenced by immunoSEQ multiplex PCR, and TCRdb holds only the in-frame ones, with some missing. The data show hundreds of thousands of clones, with around 88% seen just once and 3% to 4% held by the top ten. The sequenced material came from PBMCs or T cells enriched from blood (not recorded which). The receptors were sampled from a middle-aged woman with acute COVID-19.

This clone was observed a single time. The chain recombines TRBV12-3 or TRBV12-4 with TRBJ2-7; unclear D gene. CDR3 size: 13 residues. Deletions cut 4 bases from V and 0 bases from J, with 7 bases between. CDR3 sequence: CASSYTSSYEQYF. CDR3 bases: TGTGCCAGCAGTTACACAAGCTCCTACGAGCAGTACTTC.

This clone was counted only a few times. The V call is TRBV7-3, the J call TRBJ2-5; D unclear. The CDR3 has 15 amino acids. The ends were cut back, 4 bases at V and 0 bases at J, with 12 bases in the middle. Germline CDR1 SGHTA, CDR2 FQGTGA. CDR3 DNA: TGTGCCAGCAGCTCAACGGGCCAGTACCAAGAGACCCAGTACTTC. This codes for CASSSTGQYQETQYF. Drawing the rest from reference TRBV7-3 and TRBJ2-5, the complete variable domain is GAGVSQTPSNKVTEKGKYVELRCDPISGHTALYWYRQSLGQGPEFLIYFQGTGAADDSGLPNDRFFAVRPEGSVSTLKIQRTERGDSAVYLCASSSTGQYQETQYFGPGTRLLVL.

The chain carries TRBV4-2 and TRBJ2-2, with D tentatively TRBD2 (5 bases). The CDR3 covers 15 residues. CDR1 is LGHNA, CDR2 YNFKEQ, per germline. The V gene lost 4 bases and the J gene lost 6 bases, with 15 bases spanning the gap. CDR3 nucleotides: TGTGCCAGCAGCCCCCCCGGAGGAGTATCCGGGGAGCTGTTTTTT. This translates into CASSPPGGVSGELFF.

This clone was observed a handful of times. The chain links TRBV7-3 to TRBJ2-1, with unresolved D. In germline, CDR1 is SGHTA, CDR2 FQGTGA. The CDR3 has 13 residues. With 4 bases removed from V and 10 bases from J, the gap between germline ends came to 14 bases. The CDR3: CASSSLESLEQFF. The CDR3 nucleotides are TGTGCCAGCAGCTCCCTAGAATCCCTGGAGCAGTTCTTC.

The chain has TRBV20-1 and TRBJ1-1, with D unresolved. Germline CDR1 is DFQATT and CDR2 is SNEGSKA (reference sequence). The V and J ends lost 5 bases and 7 bases respectively, with 11 bases between them. There are 11 residues in the CDR3. CDR3: CSAAAQLEAFF. CDR3 nucleotides: TGCAGTGCTGCGGCGCAGCTTGAAGCTTTCTTT.

The V and J genes are TRBV5-1 and TRBJ1-2; 8 positions agree with TRBD1. Germline loops: CDR1 SGHRS, CDR2 YFSETQ. The CDR3 extends over 18 amino acids. J lost 3 bases, V lost 2 bases, and 15 bases had no gene match. DNA of the CDR3: TGCGCCAGCAGCTTAACTCCCTCTGGACAGGGATTCGACTATGGCTACACCTTC. It encodes CASSLTPSGQGFDYGYTF.

This chain uses TRBV4-1 with TRBJ2-7, with TRBD1 identical over 7 bases. The CDR3 runs to 15 residues. The ends lost 2 bases at V and 1 base at J; junction bases unmatched: 5. The V gene's germline CDR1 is MGHRA and CDR2 YSYEKL. CDR3 sequence (DNA): TGCGCCAGCAGCCAATCGTGGGACAGATCCTACGAGCAGTACTTC. Translating it yields CASSQSWDRSYEQYF.

This clone showed up just a few times. The V call is TRBV29-1, the J call TRBJ2-7; tentative D call: TRBD2 (5 bases). V was clipped by 7 bases and J by 0 bases, with 16 bases between them. The CDR3 consists of 14 residues. Germline CDR1 is SQVTM and CDR2 is ANQGSEA. The CDR3 DNA reads as TGCAGCGCCCGGGAAGCGATTAGCTCCTACGAGCAGTACTTC. Translation: CSAREAISSYEQYF.

The chain employs TRBV6-5 and TRBJ2-3, with D hard to call. There are 12 residues in the CDR3. V lost 3 bases and J lost 8, with 9 bases in between. Germline V gives CDR1 MNHEY, CDR2 SVGAGI. The CDR3 sequence is CASSYKFGTQYF. The DNA of the CDR3 is TGTGCCAGCAGTTATAAGTTCGGTACGCAGTATTTT.

The chain recombines TRBV19 with TRBJ1-5, with a weak D call TRBD1 (5 bases). This CDR3 region has 12 residues. Germline V lookup: CDR1 LNHDA, CDR2 SQIVND (reference sequence). Between the trimmed V and J ends, which lost 5 bases and 8 bases, there was a span of 10 bases. CDR3 protein: CASSFPGEPQHF. CDR3 sequence (DNA): TGTGCCAGTAGTTTCCCGGGGGAGCCCCAGCATTTT. The entire variable domain, with the rest obtained from reference TRBV19 and TRBJ1-5, is as follows: DGGITQSPKYLFRKEGQNVTLSCEQNLNHDAMYWYRQDPGQGLRLIYYSQIVNDFQKGDIAEGYSVSREKKESFPLTVTSAQKNPTAFYLCASSFPGEPQHFGDGTRLSIL.

V is TRBV14 and J is TRBJ2-7; TRBD1 might be the D (6 bases). Trimming shortened V by 5 bases and J by 6 bases, and 14 bases separated the two germline ends. The CDR3 runs to 13 residues. Germline lookup yields CDR1 SGHDN and CDR2 FVKESK. The CDR3 DNA is TGTGCCAGCAGCGAATACAGGGTGTCCGAGCAGTACTTC. Its translation: CASSEYRVSEQYF. Looking up the rest from reference TRBV14 and TRBJ2-7 gives the full variable domain: EAGVTQFPSHSVIEKGQTVTLRCDPISGHDNLYWYRRVMGKEIKFLLHFVKESKQDESGMPNNRFLAERTGGTYSTLKVQPAELEDSGVYFCASSEYRVSEQYFGPGTRLTVT.

With regard to this clone: One end of the junction is discordant with germline, which a read error may explain. This sequence joins TRBV7-7 and TRBJ2-1; TRBD2 is a possible D gene (5 bases). This CDR3 contains 13 residues. The germline gives CDR1 SSHAT, CDR2 FNYEAQ (reference sequence). The CDR3 sequence: CASSPGEDNEQFF. The CDR3, as DNA: TGTGCTAGCAGCCCCGGGGAAGACAATGAGCAGTTCTTC.

This clone turned up a few times. The V call is TRBV5-8, the J call TRBJ2-1; 12 positions agree with TRBD1. Per the germline V gene, CDR1 is SGHTS and CDR2 is YDEGEE. Trimming took 4 bases from V and 6 from J; bases not matched to a gene: 8. This CDR3 has 16 residues. CDR3 region: CASSKTGTGGLNEQFF. The CDR3 nucleotides read TGTGCCAGCAGCAAAACCGGGACAGGGGGCCTCAATGAGCAGTTCTTC.

The gene calls are TRBV5-1 and TRBJ2-1; 8 nucleotides match TRBD2. The CDR3 has 15 residues. J gave up 8 bases and V 5 bases, and 12 bases lay outside the gene matches. CDR1 is SGHRS and CDR2 is YFSETQ in the germline V gene. The CDR3 loop is CASRSGLAPVDEQFF. CDR3 sequence (DNA): TGCGCCAGCAGATCAGGACTAGCCCCTGTCGATGAGCAGTTCTTC. The full variable domain, completed using reference TRBV5-1 and TRBJ2-1, is KAGVTQTPRYLIKTRGQQVTLSCSPISGHRSVSWYQQTPGQGLQFLFEYFSETQRNKGNFPGRFSGRQFSNSRSEMNVSTLELGDSALYLCASRSGLAPVDEQFFGPGTRLTVL.

This clone was observed a single time. Here the CDR3 DNA reads TGTGCCAGCAGTCGGGACAGGGAGGCGAACACTGAAGCTTTCTTT. As protein: CASSRDREANTEAFF. The chain is built from TRBV2 and TRBJ1-1; 9 positions match TRBD1. The CDR3 runs to 15 residues. Germline trimming cut 5 bases from V and 1 base from J; bases unmatched to any gene: 5. Germline V gene lookup returns CDR1 SNHLY and CDR2 FYNNEI.

CDR3 in DNA: TGTGCCAGCAGTCCTACACAGGGGGCGACTGAAAAACTGTTTTTT. Encoded protein: CASSPTQGATEKLFF. The chain couples TRBV6-4 to TRBJ1-4, with TRBD1 matching 9 bases. Germline V CDR1 and CDR2: MRHNA, SNTAGT. V shed 5 bases and J 7 bases; nucleotides not matched to a gene: 8. The CDR3 consists of 15 residues.

This CDR3 reads CASSPSQGRSGNTIYF. The DNA for the CDR3 is TGTGCCAGCAGCCCCTCCCAGGGGCGGTCTGGAAACACCATATATTTT. The chain recombines TRBV5-4 with TRBJ1-3; the D gene is possibly TRBD1 (6 bases). CDR1 and CDR2 from the germline V gene are SGHNT and YYREEE (reference sequence). The CDR3 is 16 residues long. The V and J ends lost 4 bases and 1 base respectively, with 15 bases between them.

This clone was seen a handful of times. Here the CDR3 reads CAWSGGVGELFF. CDR3 nucleotides: TGTGCCTGGAGTGGGGGCGTCGGGGAGCTGTTTTTT. J is TRBJ2-2 and V is TRBV30, with TRBD1 as a possible D gene (5 bases). Per the germline V gene, CDR1 is GTSNPN and CDR2 is SVGIG (reference sequence). V was pared by 1 base and J by 7 bases, with 7 bases between. The CDR3 has 12 amino acids.

The genes are TRBV25-1 and TRBJ2-7; D is ambiguous. Deletions cut 5 bases from V and 2 bases from J, with 13 bases between. Germline V gene data show CDR1 as MGHDK and CDR2 as SYGVNS. CDR3 size: 14 residues. CDR3 sequence reads: CASSPEDAPYEQYF. The CDR3 DNA reads TGTGCCAGCAGTCCTGAGGATGCTCCCTACGAGCAGTACTTC.

V and J are TRBV3-1 (or the pseudogene TRBV3-2) and TRBJ2-2, with 12 bases aligning to TRBD2. After removal of 6 bases from V and 1 base from J, the junction contained 6 bases not matched to a gene. The CDR3 is 17 residues long. Germline CDR1 is LGHDT and CDR2 is YNNKEL (reference sequence). The chain's CDR3 is CASRRLAGERNTGELFF. In DNA, the CDR3 is TGTGCCAGCAGACGACTAGCGGGAGAAAGGAACACCGGGGAGCTGTTTTTT.

The chain couples TRBV6-5 to TRBJ1-2; 8 bases line up with TRBD1. The CDR3 extends over 12 amino acids. Germline CDR1 reads MNHEY; CDR2 reads SVGAGI. V was pared by 6 bases and J by 7 bases, with 4 bases of the junction left unmatched. CDR3 nucleotides: TGTGCCAGCAGGTTAGACAGGGGTGGCTACACCTTC. Protein product: CASRLDRGGYTF.

The CDR3, as DNA: TGTGCCAGCAGCTTAGTGGGGGGAGGCTACACCTTC. Protein product: CASSLVGGGYTF. The chain has TRBV7-9 and TRBJ1-2, with D maybe TRBD1 (5 bases). The V end lost 1 base, the J end lost 8 bases, and 8 bases lay between the germline ends. The V gene's germline CDR1 is SEHNR and CDR2 FQNEAQ (reference sequence). This CDR3 comprises 12 residues.

V usage is TRBV6-4 and J usage is TRBJ1-2; perhaps TRBD1 as D (6 bases). CDR1 is MRHNA, CDR2 SNTAGT, per germline. CDR3 size: 15 residues. V was trimmed by 6 bases and J by 7 bases, leaving 21 bases between them. CDR3 in amino acids: CASRAFSRGAGGYTF. CDR3 sequence (DNA): TGTGCCAGCAGAGCCTTTTCCAGGGGAGCTGGTGGCTACACCTTC.